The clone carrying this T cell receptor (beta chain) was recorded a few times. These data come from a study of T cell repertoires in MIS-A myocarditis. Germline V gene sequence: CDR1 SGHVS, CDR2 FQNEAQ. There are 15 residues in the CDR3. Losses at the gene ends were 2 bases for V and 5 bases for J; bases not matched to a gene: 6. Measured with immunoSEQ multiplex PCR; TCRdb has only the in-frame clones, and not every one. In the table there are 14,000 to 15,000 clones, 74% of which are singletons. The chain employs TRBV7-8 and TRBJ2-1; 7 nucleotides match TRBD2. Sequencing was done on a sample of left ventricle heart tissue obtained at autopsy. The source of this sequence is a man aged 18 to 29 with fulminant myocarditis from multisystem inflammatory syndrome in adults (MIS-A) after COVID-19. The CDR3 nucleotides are TGTGCCAGCAGCTTACGCGGGGGTACCCACAATGAGCAGTTCTTC. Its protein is CASSLRGGTHNEQFF.